The clone carrying this T cell receptor beta chain occurred many times. No antigen is known for it. V dropped 4 bases and J dropped 6; count of bases not matched to a gene: 6. Germline V CDR1 and CDR2: LGHDT, YNNKEL (reference sequence). The CDR3 extends over 15 amino acids. The data are from a study of metastatic and nonmetastatic thyroid tumors. Study in general: Across blood and tumor or nodule tissue, repertoires from malignant and benign thyroid patients were compared with one another. Study findings and constraints: Patients with malignant thyroid tumors reportedly had significantly higher TCR beta diversity than those with benign nodules, in blood and tumor.

All patients were treatment-naive before thyroid surgery. How the authors handled the data: Using the CDR3 differences seen across clinicopathological groups, the authors built a distant-metastasis classifier for papillary thyroid cancer, which was meant to discriminate distant-metastatic patients. TCRdb used MiXCR to call clones anew from the PCR reads. None of the V and J calls come from the authors' own analysis; TCRdb made them. The repertoire consists of 20,000 to 25,000 clones, with roughly 15% occurring once and the leading ten covering around 36%. The specimen sequenced was blood. The chain uses TRBV3-1 and TRBJ2-3; 11 bases match TRBD2. This clonotype was sampled from a female donor with papillary thyroid cancer or a benign thyroid nodule (not recorded which). Some clones in this sample may be carry-over from other donors' samples. CDR3 in amino acids: CASSPLAGVDDTQYF. Written as DNA, the CDR3 is TGTGCCAGCAGCCCACTAGCGGGAGTTGACGATACGCAGTATTTT.